This passage covers 13 T cell receptor beta chains from one sample sequenced in a study of T cells in women clearing cervical HPV infection. Data came from immunoSEQ multiplex PCR; TCRdb stores just in-frame clones and leaves some out. The specimen's table records under 45,000 clones. Specimen: blood buffy coat. The receptors stem from a woman aged 18 to 75 with a cervical HPV16 infection that either progressed to CIN3+ or cleared (not recorded which).

Turning to this clone: The read finishes 3 residues shy of the CDR3 end, and the germline J gene is used to complete it. This chain uses TRBV20-1 with TRBJ2-1, with TRBD2 matching 10 bases. From germline, CDR1 is DFQATT and CDR2 SNEGSKA (reference sequence). V lost 6 bases and J lost 4; bases outside the gene matches: 12. The CDR3 runs 16 residues. The covered CDR3 bases are TGCAGTGCCCCCTCCTCTAGCGGGAGATCGTACAATGAG. Amino acid sequence: CSAPSSSGRSYNE. The entire CDR3 protein is CSAPSSSGRSYNEQFF.

With regard to this clone: The read terminates 3 residues ahead of where the CDR3 ends, so the germline J gene completes it. The J gene is TRBJ1-2, the V gene TRBV18; D is ambiguous. Per the germline V gene, CDR1 is KGHSH and CDR2 is LQKENI. This CDR3 region has 13 residues. CDR3 residues: CASSPIAAYDYTF. The CDR3 DNA, read in part, is TGTGCCAGCTCACCAATAGCGGCCTACGAC.

On this clone itself: The CDR3 extends 3 residues past the end of the read, so its final part is completed from the germline J gene. The gene calls are TRBV2 and TRBJ1-4, with a possible D match to TRBD1 (5 bases). Trimming stripped 5 bases from V and 8 bases from J, with 15 bases between. The CDR3 runs 14 residues. Germline CDR1 and CDR2: SNHLY and FYNNEI. The CDR3 DNA, read in part, is TGTGCCAGCAGTATTCAGGGATCCGTAGAAAAA. This gives the protein CASSIQGSVEK. Given in full, the CDR3 is CASSIQGSVEKLFF.

Turning to this clone: The read is 3 residues too short to cover the CDR3 end, so that end is filled in from the germline J gene. The chain joins TRBV10-1 to TRBJ2-1; the match to TRBD2 covers 9 bases. Germline CDR1 reads WNHNN; CDR2 reads SYGVQD (reference sequence). The CDR3 sequence is 15 residues long. J gave up 6 bases and V 0 bases, and 3 bases lay outside the gene matches. The CDR3 DNA, read in part, is TGCGCCAGCAGTGAGTCGGCTAGCGGGATCAATGAG. Its protein product is CASSESASGINE. The entire CDR3 protein reads CASSESASGINEQFF.

For this clone: The read ends 3 residues early relative to the CDR3; the germline J gene fills the gap. The rearrangement links TRBV19 to TRBJ2-1, with D unclear. Looked up from germline, CDR1 is LNHDA and CDR2 is SQIVND (reference sequence). CDR3 length: 11 amino acids. V lost 3 bases to trimming and J lost 9 bases, with 6 bases between them. CDR3 DNA, as far as it was read: TGTGCCAGTAGTATGGCGGCTGAG. It codes for CASSMAAE. The CDR3, in full, reads CASSMAAEQFF.

Points on this clone: The observed sequence ends 3 residues before the CDR3 terminus, with the missing tail filled in from the germline J gene. The chain couples TRBV2 to TRBJ2-3; D call uncertain. Germline V lookup: CDR1 SNHLY, CDR2 FYNNEI. Between the trimmed V and J ends, which lost 2 bases and 5 bases, there was a span of 8 bases. This CDR3 is built from 13 residues. The CDR3 spells CASSETHGDTQYF. Incomplete CDR3 DNA: TGTGCCAGCAGTGAAACCCACGGAGATACG.

As to this clone: The CDR3 end falls 3 residues outside the read, so it is completed with the germline J gene. The chain is built from TRBV5-4 and TRBJ2-3; no clear D. The CDR3 loop spans 13 amino acids. The germline V gene has CDR1 SGHNT and CDR2 YYREEE (reference sequence). With 2 bases removed from V and 0 bases from J, the gap between germline ends came to 4 bases. The sequenced part of the CDR3 DNA is TGTGCCAGCAGCTTCCCTAGCACAGATACG. The encoded protein is CASSFPSTDT. The full CDR3 protein is CASSFPSTDTQYF.

Regarding this clone: The CDR3 end is not reached by the read, which stops 3 residues before it; the germline J gene fills it in. V gene TRBV20-1 combines with J gene TRBJ2-1; 12 nucleotides line up with TRBD2. The V gene end was trimmed by 4 bases and the J gene end by 7 bases; junction bases not matched to a gene: 14. CDR1 and CDR2 (germline): DFQATT, SNEGSKA (reference sequence). The CDR3 totals 17 residues. The chain's CDR3 is CSATFIPGLAGRNEQFF. The sequenced CDR3 bases are TGCAGTGCTACCTTCATACCGGGACTAGCGGGCCGGAATGAG.

On this clone: Read sequence stops 3 residues before the CDR3 end, and the germline J gene provides the missing end. V is TRBV2 and J is TRBJ2-1; D may be TRBD2 (6 bases). The CDR3 covers 17 residues. V was pared by 6 bases and J by 6 bases, with 24 bases between. CDR1 SNHLY and CDR2 FYNNEI come from the germline V gene. The DNA read from the CDR3 is TGTGCCAGCAGACCCGGGTTACTAGCAGCCAAATCCAATGAG. Amino acids: CASRPGLLAAKSNE. The entire CDR3 protein is CASRPGLLAAKSNEQFF.

As concerns this clone: The read terminates 3 residues before the CDR3 end, so the remaining end is supplied by the germline J gene. The chain joins TRBV11-2 to TRBJ2-7, with 8 bases lining up with TRBD1. CDR1 and CDR2 (germline): SGHAT, FQNNGV. V shed 3 bases and J 5 bases; nucleotides not matched to a gene: 9. The CDR3 is 15 residues long. The CDR3 sequence is CASSFGQGVLDEQYF. The CDR3 DNA, read in part, is TGTGCCAGCAGCTTCGGACAGGGAGTACTGGACGAG.

As regards this clone: The observed sequence ends 3 residues before the CDR3 terminus, with the missing tail filled in from the germline J gene. The chain recombines TRBV6-2 or TRBV6-3 with TRBJ1-1; 7 positions match TRBD1. Germline-derived CDR1 and CDR2 are MNHEY and SVGEGT. The ends lost 6 bases at V and 5 bases at J; junction bases unmatched: 9. The length of the CDR3 is 14 residues. The CDR3 reads CASRTTGTGTEAFF. The part of the CDR3 DNA that was read is TGTGCCAGCAGGACGACAGGGACGGGGACTGAA.

As for this clone: The observed sequence ends 3 residues before the CDR3 terminus, with the missing tail filled in from the germline J gene. The chain joins TRBV2 to TRBJ1-5, with D possibly matching TRBD1 (6 bases). V was cut by 7 bases and J by 5 bases, with 24 bases left in between. The CDR3 sequence is 17 residues long. Germline V gives CDR1 SNHLY, CDR2 FYNNEI. Partial CDR3 DNA: TGTGCCAGCACCCGAGGGTTGGGGGGGCCGAGGCATCAGCCC. Its protein is CASTRGLGGPRHQP. The whole CDR3 is CASTRGLGGPRHQPQHF.

With respect to this clone: The DNA ends 3 residues before the CDR3 does, and the rest of the CDR3 is filled in from the germline J gene. V and J are TRBV2 and TRBJ2-4; 10 nucleotides match TRBD1. The CDR3 extends over 16 amino acids. CDR1 and CDR2 (germline): SNHLY, FYNNEI. CDR3: CASSVMGTGVNQPQYF. The sequenced part of the CDR3 DNA is TGTGCCAGCAGTGTTATGGGGACAGGGGTCAATCAGCCT.